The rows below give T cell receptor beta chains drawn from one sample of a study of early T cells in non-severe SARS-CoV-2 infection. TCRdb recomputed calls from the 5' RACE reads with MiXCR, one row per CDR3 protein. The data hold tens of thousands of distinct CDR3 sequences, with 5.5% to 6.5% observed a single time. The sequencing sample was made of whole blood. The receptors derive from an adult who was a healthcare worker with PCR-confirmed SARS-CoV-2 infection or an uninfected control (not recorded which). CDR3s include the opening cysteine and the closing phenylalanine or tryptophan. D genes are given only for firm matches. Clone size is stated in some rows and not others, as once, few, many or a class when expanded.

CDR3 protein: CASSVERLNTEAFF
CDR3 DNA: TGTGCCAGCAGCGTAGAACGGCTGAACACTGAAGCTTTCTTT
clone size: -
V gene: TRBV9
J gene: TRBJ1-1
D gene: -

CDR3 protein: CASSTLSGETQYF
CDR3 DNA: TGTGCCAGTAGTACCCTTTCGGGGGAGACCCAGTACTTC
clone size: few
V gene: TRBV19
J gene: TRBJ2-5
D gene: -

CDR3 protein: CSARKRSRRGYTF
CDR3 DNA: TGCAGTGCTAGGAAAAGATCCCGTCGGGGCTACACCTTC
clone size: many
V gene: TRBV20-1
J gene: TRBJ1-2
D gene: -

CDR3 protein: CASSARATSTDTQYF
CDR3 DNA: TGCGCCAGCAGCGCCCGGGCGACTTCCACAGATACGCAGTATTTT
clone size: -
V gene: TRBV5-1
J gene: TRBJ2-3
D gene: -

CDR3 protein: CSADRRSSYNEQFF
CDR3 DNA: TGCAGTGCAGACAGGAGAAGCTCCTACAATGAGCAGTTCTTC
clone size: many
V gene: TRBV20-1
J gene: TRBJ2-1
D gene: -

CDR3 protein: CASSLGTVWNEQFF
CDR3 DNA: TGTGCCAGCAGCTTGGGGACCGTCTGGAATGAGCAGTTCTTC
clone size: many
V gene: TRBV11-2
J gene: TRBJ2-1
D gene: -

CDR3 protein: CASSLATATNEKLFF
CDR3 DNA: TGTGCCAGCAGTTTAGCGACAGCAACTAATGAAAAACTGTTTTTT
clone size: many
V gene: TRBV12-3/TRBV12-4
J gene: TRBJ1-4
D gene: -

CDR3 protein: CASWGVPETQYF
CDR3 DNA: TGCGCCAGCTGGGGCGTCCCGGAGACCCAGTACTTC
clone size: few
V gene: TRBV5-1
J gene: TRBJ2-5
D gene: -

CDR3 protein: CAWNARDTQYF
CDR3 DNA: TGTGCCTGGAATGCCCGGGATACGCAGTATTTT
clone size: few
V gene: TRBV30
J gene: TRBJ2-3
D gene: -

CDR3 protein: CASSWDRADNSPLHF
CDR3 DNA: TGTGCCAGCTCCTGGGACAGGGCCGACAATTCACCCCTCCACTTT
clone size: few
V gene: TRBV2
J gene: TRBJ1-6
D gene: TRBD1

CDR3 protein: CASRDWGGYEQYF
CDR3 DNA: TGTGCCAGCAGGGACTGGGGGGGGTACGAGCAGTACTTC
clone size: many
V gene: TRBV27
J gene: TRBJ2-7
D gene: TRBD2

CDR3 protein: CATVTGDNTEAFF
CDR3 DNA: TGTGCCACCGTGACAGGGGACAACACTGAAGCTTTCTTT
clone size: large
V gene: TRBV2
J gene: TRBJ1-1
D gene: TRBD1

CDR3 protein: CASSDRGLRYEQYF
CDR3 DNA: TGTGCCAGCAGCGACAGGGGCCTAAGATACGAGCAGTACTTC
clone size: many
V gene: TRBV12-3/TRBV12-4
J gene: TRBJ2-7
D gene: TRBD1

CDR3 protein: CASSLTSERGNEQFF
CDR3 DNA: TGTGCCAGCAGCTTGACTAGCGAAAGGGGGAATGAGCAGTTCTTC
clone size: many
V gene: TRBV3-1
J gene: TRBJ2-1
D gene: TRBD2

CDR3 protein: CSTRERTDPYNEQFF
CDR3 DNA: TGCAGCACAAGAGAGCGAACCGACCCCTACAATGAGCAGTTCTTC
clone size: many
V gene: TRBV29-1
J gene: TRBJ2-1
D gene: -

CDR3 protein: CASSLSPNSYEQYF
CDR3 DNA: TGTGCCAGCAGTTTATCGCCAAATTCCTACGAGCAGTACTTC
clone size: -
V gene: TRBV27
J gene: TRBJ2-7
D gene: -

CDR3 protein: CASSLAAGGPDTQYF
CDR3 DNA: TGTGCCAGCAGCTTAGCGGCGGGAGGGCCAGATACGCAGTATTTT
clone size: many
V gene: TRBV7-6
J gene: TRBJ2-3
D gene: TRBD2

CDR3 protein: CAISETGYSTEAFF
CDR3 DNA: TGTGCCATCAGTGAGACAGGGTATAGCACTGAAGCTTTCTTT
clone size: medium-sized
V gene: TRBV10-3
J gene: TRBJ1-1
D gene: -

CDR3 protein: CASSIGVTAREQYF
CDR3 DNA: TGTGCCAGTAGTATAGGGGTGACCGCGCGGGAGCAGTACTTC
clone size: many
V gene: TRBV19
J gene: TRBJ2-7
D gene: -

CDR3 protein: CASTPGGVGYTF
CDR3 DNA: TGTGCCAGCACCCCGGGGGGGGTGGGCTACACCTTC
clone size: many
V gene: TRBV5-4
J gene: TRBJ1-2
D gene: -

CDR3 protein: CASRAGTSISYNEQFF
CDR3 DNA: TGTGCCAGCAGGGCCGGGACTAGCATTTCCTACAATGAGCAGTTCTTC
clone size: many
V gene: TRBV7-8
J gene: TRBJ2-1
D gene: TRBD2

CDR3 protein: CAWSVLSRPEAFF
CDR3 DNA: TGTGCCTGGAGTGTACTTAGTCGCCCTGAAGCTTTCTTT
clone size: -
V gene: TRBV30
J gene: TRBJ1-1
D gene: -

CDR3 protein: CASSQLPDQPQHF
CDR3 DNA: TGTGCCAGCAGCCAACTTCCTGATCAGCCCCAGCATTTT
clone size: -
V gene: TRBV11-2
J gene: TRBJ1-5
D gene: -

CDR3 protein: CATSRGEGSTDTQYF
CDR3 DNA: TGTGCCACCAGCAGAGGGGAGGGTTCCACAGATACGCAGTATTTT
clone size: few
V gene: TRBV15
J gene: TRBJ2-3
D gene: TRBD2

CDR3 protein: CASSLGLAKNIQYF
CDR3 DNA: TGCGCCAGCAGCTTAGGGCTAGCCAAAAACATTCAGTACTTC
clone size: -
V gene: TRBV5-1
J gene: TRBJ2-4
D gene: -

CDR3 protein: CASSPTRDQQYF
CDR3 DNA: TGTGCCAGCTCACCAACTCGGGATCAGCAGTACTTC
clone size: many
V gene: TRBV18
J gene: TRBJ2-7
D gene: -

CDR3 protein: CATSDLGTSGRNEQFF
CDR3 DNA: TGTGCCACCAGTGATTTAGGGACTAGCGGGAGGAATGAGCAGTTCTTC
clone size: once
V gene: TRBV24-1
J gene: TRBJ2-1
D gene: TRBD2

CDR3 protein: CASSSGVYNEQFF
CDR3 DNA: TGTGCCAGCAGCTCGGGAGTCTACAATGAGCAGTTCTTC
clone size: many
V gene: TRBV11-2
J gene: TRBJ2-1
D gene: -

CDR3 protein: CASSLTSELRTQYF
CDR3 DNA: TGCGCCAGCAGCCTAACTAGCGAACTCCGGACCCAGTACTTC
clone size: few
V gene: TRBV5-1
J gene: TRBJ2-5
D gene: TRBD2

CDR3 protein: CASRTDTEAFF
CDR3 DNA: TGTGCCAGCAGAACTGACACTGAAGCTTTCTTT
clone size: many
V gene: TRBV2
J gene: TRBJ1-1
D gene: -

CDR3 protein: CASSEEGYYGYTF
CDR3 DNA: TGTGCCAGCAGTGAAGAGGGGTACTATGGCTACACCTTC
clone size: many
V gene: TRBV2
J gene: TRBJ1-2
D gene: -

CDR3 protein: CASSFRQGLADTQYF
CDR3 DNA: TGTGCCAGCAGTTTCCGACAGGGTCTGGCAGATACGCAGTATTTT
clone size: many
V gene: TRBV6-5
J gene: TRBJ2-3
D gene: TRBD1

CDR3 protein: CASSLYEGRGNEQFF
CDR3 DNA: TGTGCCAGCAGCTTATACGAGGGTCGGGGCAATGAGCAGTTCTTC
clone size: -
V gene: TRBV5-6
J gene: TRBJ2-1
D gene: -

CDR3 protein: CASSYTGGKDGYTF
CDR3 DNA: TGTGCCAGCAGTTACACAGGGGGAAAAGACGGCTACACCTTC
clone size: few
V gene: TRBV6-5
J gene: TRBJ1-2
D gene: TRBD1

CDR3 protein: CASRVHREQFF
CDR3 DNA: TGTGCCAGCCGGGTCCATCGGGAGCAGTTCTTC
clone size: many
V gene: TRBV12-3/TRBV12-4
J gene: TRBJ2-1
D gene: -

CDR3 protein: CASNPRGPSQPQHF
CDR3 DNA: TGTGCCAGTAATCCGCGGGGTCCAAGTCAGCCCCAGCATTTT
clone size: -
V gene: TRBV19
J gene: TRBJ1-5
D gene: -

CDR3 protein: CASSPGQGKTYF
CDR3 DNA: TGTGCCAGCAGCCCGGGACAGGGGAAAACGTACTTC
clone size: many
V gene: TRBV6-5
J gene: TRBJ2-7
D gene: TRBD1

CDR3 protein: CASSLVGLADTQYF
CDR3 DNA: TGTGCCAGCAGCCTCGTGGGCCTCGCAGATACGCAGTATTTT
clone size: many
V gene: TRBV9
J gene: TRBJ2-3
D gene: -

CDR3 protein: CSVQWANSYEQYF
CDR3 DNA: TGCAGCGTTCAATGGGCGAACTCCTACGAGCAGTACTTC
clone size: many
V gene: TRBV29-1
J gene: TRBJ2-7
D gene: -

CDR3 protein: CASSSLGNTEAFF
CDR3 DNA: TGTGCCAGCAGTTCCCTGGGGAACACTGAAGCTTTCTTT
clone size: few
V gene: TRBV7-3
J gene: TRBJ1-1
D gene: -

CDR3 protein: CATSTLTDTQYF
CDR3 DNA: TGTGCCACCAGCACCCTCACAGATACGCAGTATTTT
clone size: many
V gene: TRBV15
J gene: TRBJ2-3
D gene: -

CDR3 protein: CSAGQGINTDTQYF
CDR3 DNA: TGCAGCGCAGGACAGGGGATAAACACAGATACGCAGTATTTT
clone size: many
V gene: TRBV29-1
J gene: TRBJ2-3
D gene: TRBD1

CDR3 protein: CASSPSPSGRAGNEQFF
CDR3 DNA: TGTGCCAGCAGCCCATCCCCCAGCGGGAGGGCTGGCAATGAGCAGTTCTTC
clone size: many
V gene: TRBV11-2
J gene: TRBJ2-1
D gene: TRBD2

CDR3 protein: CATSPGQGFNNYGYTF
CDR3 DNA: TGTGCCACCAGTCCGGGACAGGGGTTTAATAACTATGGCTACACCTTC
clone size: many
V gene: TRBV15
J gene: TRBJ1-2
D gene: TRBD1

CDR3 protein: CASSGDRRNSPLHF
CDR3 DNA: TGTGCCAGCAGTGGGGACAGGCGGAATTCACCCCTCCACTTT
clone size: few
V gene: TRBV11-3
J gene: TRBJ1-6
D gene: TRBD1

CDR3 protein: CASSEAFDQPQHF
CDR3 DNA: TGTGCCAGCAGTGAAGCGTTCGATCAGCCCCAGCATTTT
clone size: many
V gene: TRBV6-1
J gene: TRBJ1-5
D gene: -

CDR3 protein: CASSLKETQYF
CDR3 DNA: TGTGCCAGCAGCTTAAAGGAGACCCAGTACTTC
clone size: -
V gene: TRBV7-9
J gene: TRBJ2-5
D gene: -

CDR3 protein: CASSLGTVDNSSLHF
CDR3 DNA: TGTGCCAGCAGCCTGGGGACAGTTGACAATTCATCCCTCCACTTT
clone size: few
V gene: TRBV4-2
J gene: TRBJ1-6
D gene: TRBD1

CDR3 protein: CASGRPSEDSPLHF
CDR3 DNA: TGTGCCAGCGGCCGCCCTTCGGAAGATTCACCCCTCCACTTT
clone size: many
V gene: TRBV6-5
J gene: TRBJ1-6
D gene: -

CDR3 protein: CASSLDRLYGYTF
CDR3 DNA: TGTGCCAGCAGCCTCGACAGGCTCTATGGCTACACCTTC
clone size: many
V gene: TRBV6-5
J gene: TRBJ1-2
D gene: -

CDR3 protein: CASSPRRDTQYF
CDR3 DNA: TGTGCCAGCAGTCCTCGTCGGGATACGCAGTATTTT
clone size: few
V gene: TRBV6-2/TRBV6-3
J gene: TRBJ2-3
D gene: -

CDR3 protein: CASNPSGSYNEQFF
CDR3 DNA: TGTGCGAGCAACCCTAGCGGCTCCTACAATGAGCAGTTCTTC
clone size: many
V gene: TRBV12-3/TRBV12-4
J gene: TRBJ2-1
D gene: TRBD2

CDR3 protein: CASSSSSGINYEQYF
CDR3 DNA: TGTGCCAGCAGCTCCTCTAGCGGAATAAACTACGAGCAGTACTTC
clone size: few
V gene: TRBV11-3
J gene: TRBJ2-7
D gene: TRBD2

CDR3 protein: CASSLTEDGYTF
CDR3 DNA: TGCGCCAGCAGCTTGACAGAGGATGGCTACACCTTC
clone size: few
V gene: TRBV5-1
J gene: TRBJ1-2
D gene: -

CDR3 protein: CSVRVNTEAFF
CDR3 DNA: TGCAGCGTTAGGGTGAACACTGAAGCTTTCTTT
clone size: many
V gene: TRBV29-1
J gene: TRBJ1-1
D gene: -